Presented here are 7 T cell receptor beta chains from one specimen sequenced in a study of vaccination and CD4 T cells after COVID-19. These receptors are not linked to any known antigen. Specified treatment: roughly ten-day PBMC culture with coronavirus spike peptide pools or control peptides (ViraFEST assay). Before the COVID-19 pandemic (2011-2018), CD4+ T cells were obtained from the unexposed donor. The Oncomine TCR Beta short-read assay was applied to DNA of cultured CD4+ T cells. TCRdb passed the PCR reads through MiXCR, listing each CDR3 protein once. Counted here are about 6,600 distinct CDR3 sequences, under 35% occurring once; the ten biggest clones make up around a third. Sequenced material: CD4+ T cells from blood, cultured in vitro. The receptors shown here come from a human donor in good health.

The gene calls are TRBV5-1 and TRBJ1-2; D might be TRBD1 (5 bases). Trimming cost V 1 base and J 3 bases, with 10 bases left between them. The CDR3 loop spans 14 amino acids. CDR1 and CDR2 (germline): SGHRS, YFSETQ. The CDR3 is CASSLLTQDYGYTF. DNA of the CDR3: TGCGCCAGCAGCTTGCTCACACAGGACTATGGCTACACCTTC. Combining the CDR3 with reference TRBV5-1 and TRBJ1-2 gives the whole variable domain KAGVTQTPRYLIKTRGQQVTLSCSPISGHRSVSWYQQTPGQGLQFLFEYFSETQRNKGNFPGRFSGRQFSNSRSEMNVSTLELGDSALYLCASSLLTQDYGYTFGSGTRLTVV.

The chain combines TRBV5-4 with TRBJ1-1; D may be TRBD1 (6 bases). The germline gives CDR1 SGHNT, CDR2 YYREEE (reference sequence). Trimming stripped 3 bases from V and 1 base from J, with 16 bases between. The CDR3 runs 16 residues. CDR3 coding DNA: TGTGCCAGCAGCTCTGGACAGAGCAATTCGAACACTGAAGCTTTCTTT. This encodes CASSSGQSNSNTEAFF.

This rearrangement joins TRBV6-1 to TRBJ1-3; D is perhaps TRBD1 (6 bases). The V gene lost 6 bases and the J gene lost 2 bases, with 11 bases spanning the gap. CDR1 and CDR2 from the germline V gene are MNHNS and SASEGT. The CDR3 is 14 amino acids. DNA of the CDR3: TGTGCCAGCAGAAAAGACAGGCCTGGAAACACCATATATTTT. Its protein is CASRKDRPGNTIYF.

The J gene is TRBJ2-5, the V gene TRBV5-1, with D perhaps TRBD2 (6 bases). Trimming removed 1 base from V and 4 bases from J, with 23 bases in between. This CDR3 comprises 18 residues. Looked up from germline, CDR1 is SGHRS and CDR2 is YFSETQ. The CDR3 DNA follows: TGCGCCAGCAGCTTGCGGATTGGTGAATGGGGACTGGTAGAGACCCAGTACTTC. It encodes CASSLRIGEWGLVETQYF.

The chain uses TRBV7-2 and TRBJ1-3; D unresolved. V was clipped by 6 bases and J by 0 bases, with 12 bases between them. Germline loops: CDR1 SGHTA, CDR2 FQGNSA. This CDR3 has 15 amino acids. In nucleotides, the CDR3 is TGTGCCAGCAGTCATCGGACGGTCTCTGGAAACACCATATATTTT. Its translation is CASSHRTVSGNTIYF.

This clonotype came up a few times. The gene calls are TRBV7-3 and TRBJ2-3; 13 nucleotides agree with TRBD2. From germline, CDR1 is SGHTA and CDR2 FQGTGA. The CDR3 is made up of 16 amino acids. The trim removed 2 bases at V and 6 bases at J, leaving 5 bases unmatched. The CDR3 sequence: CASSLGVLAGGDTQYF. The CDR3 DNA is TGTGCCAGCAGCTTAGGGGTACTAGCGGGGGGGGATACGCAGTATTTT.

The V and J genes are TRBV27 and TRBJ1-2; D perhaps matches TRBD1 (5 bases). The V and J ends lost 5 bases and 5 bases respectively, with 12 bases between them. CDR1 and CDR2 from the germline V gene are MNHEY and SMNVEV (reference sequence). The CDR3 sequence is 13 residues long. The CDR3 spells CASSIFGGYGYTF. The CDR3 nucleotides are TGTGCCAGCAGTATCTTCGGGGGATATGGCTACACCTTC.